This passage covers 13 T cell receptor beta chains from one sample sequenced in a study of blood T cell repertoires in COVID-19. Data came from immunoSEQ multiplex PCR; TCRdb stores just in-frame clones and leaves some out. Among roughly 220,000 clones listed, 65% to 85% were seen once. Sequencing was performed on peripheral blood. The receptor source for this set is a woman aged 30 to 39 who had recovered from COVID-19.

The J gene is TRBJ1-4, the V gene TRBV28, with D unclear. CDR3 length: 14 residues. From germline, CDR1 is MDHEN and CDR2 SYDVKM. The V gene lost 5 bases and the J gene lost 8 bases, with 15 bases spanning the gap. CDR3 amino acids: CASSLVISGEKLFF. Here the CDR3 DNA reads TGTGCCAGCAGTCTAGTAATCAGTGGGGAAAAACTGTTTTTT.

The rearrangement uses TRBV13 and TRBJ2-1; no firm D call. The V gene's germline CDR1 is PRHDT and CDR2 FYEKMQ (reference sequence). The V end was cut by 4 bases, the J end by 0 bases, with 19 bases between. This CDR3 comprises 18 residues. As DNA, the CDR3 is TGTGCCAGCAGCTCCCCCCGTGGGTCGACTGACTCCTACAATGAGCAGTTCTTC. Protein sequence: CASSSPRGSTDSYNEQFF.

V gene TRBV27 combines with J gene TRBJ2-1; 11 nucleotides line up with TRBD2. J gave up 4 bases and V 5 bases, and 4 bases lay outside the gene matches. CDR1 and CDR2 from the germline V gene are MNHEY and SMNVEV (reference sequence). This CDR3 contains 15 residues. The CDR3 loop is CASSPGTSGYNEQFF. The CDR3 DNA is TGTGCCAGCAGTCCCGGGACTAGCGGTTACAATGAGCAGTTCTTC.

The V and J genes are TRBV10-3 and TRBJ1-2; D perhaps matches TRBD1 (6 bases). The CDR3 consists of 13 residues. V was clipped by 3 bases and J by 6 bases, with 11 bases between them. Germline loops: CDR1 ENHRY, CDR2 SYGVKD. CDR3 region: CAISETTGNGYTF. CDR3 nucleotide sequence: TGTGCCATCAGTGAAACTACAGGGAATGGCTACACCTTC.

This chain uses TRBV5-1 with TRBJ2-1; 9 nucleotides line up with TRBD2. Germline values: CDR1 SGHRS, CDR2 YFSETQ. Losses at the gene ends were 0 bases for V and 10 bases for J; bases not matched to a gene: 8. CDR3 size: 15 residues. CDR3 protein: CASSLEGSGGGEQFF. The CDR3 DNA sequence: TGCGCCAGCAGCTTGGAGGGTAGCGGGGGCGGAGAGCAGTTCTTC.

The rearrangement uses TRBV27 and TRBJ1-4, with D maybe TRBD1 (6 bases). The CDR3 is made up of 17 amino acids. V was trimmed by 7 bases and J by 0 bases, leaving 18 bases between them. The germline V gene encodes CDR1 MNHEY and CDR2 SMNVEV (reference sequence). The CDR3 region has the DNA TGTGCCAGCACCACAGGGCAGGGACGGTCAACTAATGAAAAACTGTTTTTT. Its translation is CASTTGQGRSTNEKLFF.

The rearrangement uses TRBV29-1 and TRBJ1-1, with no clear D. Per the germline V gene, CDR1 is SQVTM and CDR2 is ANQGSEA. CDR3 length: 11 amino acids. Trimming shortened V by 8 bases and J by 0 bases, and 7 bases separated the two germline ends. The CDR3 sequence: CSLEVNTEAFF. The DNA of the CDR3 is TGCAGCTTGGAGGTGAACACTGAAGCTTTCTTT.

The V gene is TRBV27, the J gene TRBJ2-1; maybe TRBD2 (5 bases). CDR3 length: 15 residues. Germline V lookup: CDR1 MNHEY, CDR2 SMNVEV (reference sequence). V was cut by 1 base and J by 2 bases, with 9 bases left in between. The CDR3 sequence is CASSLWLAPYNEQFF. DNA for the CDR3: TGTGCCAGCAGTTTATGGCTAGCCCCCTACAATGAGCAGTTCTTC.

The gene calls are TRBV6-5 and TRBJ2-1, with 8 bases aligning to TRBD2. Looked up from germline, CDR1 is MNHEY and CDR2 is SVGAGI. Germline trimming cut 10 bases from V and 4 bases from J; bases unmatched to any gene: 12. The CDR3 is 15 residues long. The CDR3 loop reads CATYPGTRLYNEQFF. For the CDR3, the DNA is TGTGCCACTTACCCCGGGACTAGGCTTTACAATGAGCAGTTCTTC.

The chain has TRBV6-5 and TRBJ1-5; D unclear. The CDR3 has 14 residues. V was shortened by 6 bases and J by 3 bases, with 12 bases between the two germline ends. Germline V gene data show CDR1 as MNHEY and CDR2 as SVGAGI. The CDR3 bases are TGTGCCAGCAGGATACAGCTTACCAATCAGCCCCAGCATTTT. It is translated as CASRIQLTNQPQHF.

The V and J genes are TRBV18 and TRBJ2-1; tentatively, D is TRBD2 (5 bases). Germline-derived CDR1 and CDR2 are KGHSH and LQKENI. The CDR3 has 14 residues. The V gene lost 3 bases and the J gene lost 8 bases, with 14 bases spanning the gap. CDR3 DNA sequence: TGTGCCAGCTCACCCCCCACAACTAGTGATGAGCAGTTCTTC. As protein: CASSPPTTSDEQFF.

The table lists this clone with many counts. The CDR3 sequence: CAWSYWGGNQPQHF. In DNA form, the CDR3 reads TGTGCCTGGAGTTATTGGGGGGGCAATCAGCCCCAGCATTTT. The chain is built from TRBV30 and TRBJ1-5; TRBD1 might be the D (5 bases). The CDR3 spans 14 residues. CDR1 is GTSNPN and CDR2 is SVGIG in the germline V gene (reference sequence). Trimming shortened V by 2 bases and J by 2 bases, and 10 bases separated the two germline ends. Supplemented by reference TRBV30 and TRBJ1-5, the full variable domain reads SQTIHQWPATLVQPVGSPLSLECTVEGTSNPNLYWYRQAAGRGLQLLFYSVGIGQISSEVPQNLSASRPQDRQFILSSKKLLLSDSGFYLCAWSYWGGNQPQHFGDGTRLSIL.

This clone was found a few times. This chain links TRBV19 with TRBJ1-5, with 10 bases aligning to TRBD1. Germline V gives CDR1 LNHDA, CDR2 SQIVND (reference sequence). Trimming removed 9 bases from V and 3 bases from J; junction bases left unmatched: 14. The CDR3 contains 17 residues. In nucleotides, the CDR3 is TGTGCCAGCGAGGGGACAGGGGCGCCTCTACACAATCAGCCCCAGCATTTT. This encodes CASEGTGAPLHNQPQHF.